A selection of T cell receptor beta chains follows, all from one sample in a study of metastatic and nonmetastatic thyroid tumors. TCRdb re-clonotyped the PCR reads through MiXCR. The table lists about 20,000 clones, around 34% of them singletons. Sequencing was carried out using tumor tissue. These receptors all stem from a female donor with papillary thyroid cancer or a benign thyroid nodule (not recorded which). Some clones in this sample may be carry-over from other donors' samples. Both conserved end residues are part of each CDR3. The order of the fields is J gene, V gene, CDR3 protein.

>TRBJ2-1|TRBV5-6
CASSLAGRWDEQFF
>TRBJ1-1|TRBV10-3
CAISGGVAEAFF
>TRBJ2-7|TRBV12-3/TRBV12-4
CATSPGQSYYEQYF
>TRBJ2-2|TRBV6-1
CASSDPPGWELFF
>TRBJ1-5|TRBV2
CASSETNSNQPQHF
>TRBJ2-2|TRBV6-1
CASSARRAGELFF
>TRBJ1-6|TRBV6-1
CASSLTGGINSPLHF
>TRBJ1-1|TRBV5-1
CASSLDGKQAFF
>TRBJ2-2|TRBV6-1
CASRTGGADTGELFF
>TRBJ1-5|TRBV4-1
CASSQVAGSNQPQHF
>TRBJ2-1|TRBV10-3
CAISEVNEQFF
>TRBJ2-2|TRBV4-1
CASSHPTRTNTGELFF
>TRBJ1-2|TRBV10-3
CAISGTYNYGYTF
>TRBJ1-5|TRBV6-1
CASSGQGAGQPQHF
>TRBJ2-3|TRBV6-2/TRBV6-3
CASSRLAGGLGGDTQYF
>TRBJ1-1|TRBV6-5
CASSYREGGTEAFF
>TRBJ1-6|TRBV4-1
CASSQTTGTGGSPLHF
>TRBJ1-5|TRBV6-1
CASRLTFSNQPQHF
>TRBJ2-1|TRBV2
CASLSQDKLNEQFF
>TRBJ2-3|TRBV6-1
CASSDGTGSTDTQYF
>TRBJ2-1|TRBV6-1
CASSEREVYNEQFF
>TRBJ2-3|TRBV18
CASSRGGGTDTQYF
>TRBJ1-1|TRBV4-3
CASSRDRREAFF
>TRBJ2-1|TRBV7-3
CASSTQGLAASYNEQFF
>TRBJ2-2|TRBV9
CASSVWGRNTGELFF
>TRBJ2-3|TRBV7-7
CASSQEGGSADTQYF
>TRBJ2-5|TRBV24-1
CATSSASGSGETQYF
>TRBJ1-1|TRBV20-1
CSARGHLNTEAFF
>TRBJ1-2|TRBV27
CASKGGGYTF
>TRBJ2-7|TRBV15
CATSRAAGSYEQYF
>TRBJ2-1|TRBV11-2
CASSFVYAGVYNEQFF
>TRBJ1-1|TRBV7-9
CASSTGEITEAFF
>TRBJ1-1|TRBV6-1
CASSRGTVAHTEAFF
>TRBJ2-2|TRBV2
CASSEVGADTGELFF
>TRBJ2-3|TRBV27
CASISLAGSTDTQYF
>TRBJ2-7|TRBV12-3/TRBV12-4
CASSTNRQGSYEQYF
>TRBJ1-2|TRBV15
CATSREAGQAYGYTF
>TRBJ2-7|TRBV20-1
CSAIRVRPGSYEQYF
>TRBJ2-1|TRBV20-1
CSASLGGSYNEQFF
>TRBJ2-1|TRBV6-1
CASSETNPYNEQFF
>TRBJ2-1|TRBV27
CASSPGSHDEQFF